Ten or more counts support the clone carrying this T cell receptor (beta chain). What it binds is not known. The study excluded patients with uncontrolled infection, other autoimmune disease, pregnancy or lactation. Diagnostic assessment was based on clinical symptoms, serum thyroxine and TRAb, thyroid ultrasound and orbital computed tomography. The data belong to a study of T cells in Graves' hyperthyroidism and ophthalmopathy. General study points: Clonotypes that were expanded in thyroid above 0.001 mostly appeared in blood too.

This CDR3 region has 14 residues. The V and J ends lost 5 bases and 10 bases, in that order; junction bases with no gene match: 10. Amplification targeted TCR beta CDR3 regions from RNA transcripts. The study used the HTBI primer set for a first-round RT-PCR of the TCR CDR3. In TCRdb, the multiplex PCR reads were re-called with MiXCR into one record per CDR3 protein. The data contain fewer than 750,000 distinct CDR3 sequences, about half of them singletons. The sequence was collected from a woman under 30 with Graves' hyperthyroidism. Sample: peripheral blood or thyroid tissue (not recorded which). The V call is TRBV12-3 or TRBV12-4, the J call TRBJ1-1; TRBD1 agrees at 10 bases. Here the CDR3 DNA reads TGTGCCAGCAGTCCCCCGGACAGGGGGTCGGTAGCTTTCTTT. Translation: CASSPPDRGSVAFF.